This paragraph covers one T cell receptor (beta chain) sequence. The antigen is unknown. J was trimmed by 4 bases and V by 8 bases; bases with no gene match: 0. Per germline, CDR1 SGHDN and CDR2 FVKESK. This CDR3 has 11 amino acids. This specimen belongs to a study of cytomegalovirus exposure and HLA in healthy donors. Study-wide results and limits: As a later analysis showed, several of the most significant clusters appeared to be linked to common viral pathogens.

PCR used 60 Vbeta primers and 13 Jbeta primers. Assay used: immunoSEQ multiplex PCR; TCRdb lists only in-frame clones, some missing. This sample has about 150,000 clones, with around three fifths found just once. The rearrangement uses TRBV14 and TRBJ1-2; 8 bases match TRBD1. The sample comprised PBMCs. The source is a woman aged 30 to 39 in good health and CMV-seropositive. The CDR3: CASGQGYGYTF. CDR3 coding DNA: TGTGCCAGCGGACAGGGCTATGGCTACACCTTC.